The source of this T cell receptor beta chain is a study of T-cell memory formation after mild COVID-19. TCRdb passed the 5' RACE reads through MiXCR, listing each CDR3 protein once. The sample lists 470,000 or so distinct CDR3 sequences; approximately 25% were seen once. Germline V gene data show CDR1 as SQVTM and CDR2 as ANQGSEA. Trimming at V came to 7 bases and at J to 8 bases, leaving 9 bases not matched to a gene. The CDR3 runs 13 residues. The rearrangement joins TRBV29-1 to TRBJ2-3; 10 bases align to TRBD2. This sequence originates from an adult woman who had mild COVID-19 (a few samples of this study predate the infection). Cell type and time point are not known. The source material was PBMCs or a T cell subset sorted from them (not recorded which). CDR3: CSGSGRLSGTQYF. CDR3 DNA sequence: TGCAGCGGTAGCGGGAGGTTAAGCGGTACGCAGTATTTT.